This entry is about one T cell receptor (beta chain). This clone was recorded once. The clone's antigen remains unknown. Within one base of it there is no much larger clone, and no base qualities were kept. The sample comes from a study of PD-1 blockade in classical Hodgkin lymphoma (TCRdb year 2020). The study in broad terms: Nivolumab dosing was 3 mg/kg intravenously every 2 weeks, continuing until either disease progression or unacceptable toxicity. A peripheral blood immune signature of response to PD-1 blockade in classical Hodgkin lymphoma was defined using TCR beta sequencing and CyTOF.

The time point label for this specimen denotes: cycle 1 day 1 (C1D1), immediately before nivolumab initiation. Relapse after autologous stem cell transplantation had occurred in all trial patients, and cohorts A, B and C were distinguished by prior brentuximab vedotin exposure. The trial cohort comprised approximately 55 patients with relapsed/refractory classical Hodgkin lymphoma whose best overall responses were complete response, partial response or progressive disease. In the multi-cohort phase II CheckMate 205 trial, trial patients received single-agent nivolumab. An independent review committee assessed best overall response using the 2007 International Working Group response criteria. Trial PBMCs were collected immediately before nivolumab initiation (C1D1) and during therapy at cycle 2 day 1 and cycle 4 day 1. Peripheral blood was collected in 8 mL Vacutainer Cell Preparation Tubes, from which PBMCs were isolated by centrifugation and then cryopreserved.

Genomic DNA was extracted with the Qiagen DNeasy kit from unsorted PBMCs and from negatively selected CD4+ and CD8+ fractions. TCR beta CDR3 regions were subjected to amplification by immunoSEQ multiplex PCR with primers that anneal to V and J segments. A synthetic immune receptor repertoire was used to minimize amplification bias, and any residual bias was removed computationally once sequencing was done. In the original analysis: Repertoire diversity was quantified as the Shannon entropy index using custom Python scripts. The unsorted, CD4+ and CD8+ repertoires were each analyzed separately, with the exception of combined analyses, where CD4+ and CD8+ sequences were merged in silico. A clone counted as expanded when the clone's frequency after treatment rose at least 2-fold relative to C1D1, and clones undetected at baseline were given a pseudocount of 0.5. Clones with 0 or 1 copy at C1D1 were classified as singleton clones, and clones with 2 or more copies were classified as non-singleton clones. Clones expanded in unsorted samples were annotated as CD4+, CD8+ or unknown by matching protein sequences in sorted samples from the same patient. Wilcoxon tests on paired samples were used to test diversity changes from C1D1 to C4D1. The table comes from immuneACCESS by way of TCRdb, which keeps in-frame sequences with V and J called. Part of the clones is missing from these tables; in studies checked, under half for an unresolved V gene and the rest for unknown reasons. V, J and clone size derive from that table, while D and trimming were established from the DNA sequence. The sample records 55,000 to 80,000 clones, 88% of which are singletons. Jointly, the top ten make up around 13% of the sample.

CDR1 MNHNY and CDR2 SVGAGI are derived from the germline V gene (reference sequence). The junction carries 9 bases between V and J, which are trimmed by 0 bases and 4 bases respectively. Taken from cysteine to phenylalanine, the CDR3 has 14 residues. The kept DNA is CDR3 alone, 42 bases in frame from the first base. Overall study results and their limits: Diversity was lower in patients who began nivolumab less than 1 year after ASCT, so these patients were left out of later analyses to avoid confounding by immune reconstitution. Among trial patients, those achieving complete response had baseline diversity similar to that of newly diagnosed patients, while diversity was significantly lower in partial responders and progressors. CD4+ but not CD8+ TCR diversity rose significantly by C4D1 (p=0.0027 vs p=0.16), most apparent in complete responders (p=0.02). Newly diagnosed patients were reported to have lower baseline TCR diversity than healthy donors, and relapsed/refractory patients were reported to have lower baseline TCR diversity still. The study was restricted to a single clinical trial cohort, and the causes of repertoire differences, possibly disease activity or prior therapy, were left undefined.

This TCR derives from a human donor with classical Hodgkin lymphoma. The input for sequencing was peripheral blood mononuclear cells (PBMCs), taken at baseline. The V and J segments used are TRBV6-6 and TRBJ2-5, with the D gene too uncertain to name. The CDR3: CASSYSDPRETQYF. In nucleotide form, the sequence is TGTGCCAGCAGTTACTCAGACCCCCGAGAGACCCAGTACTTC.